The entry below gives a single T cell receptor beta chain sequence along with its context. The sample belongs to a study of T and B cells in COVID-19 patients. The V gene end was trimmed by 4 bases and the J gene end by 5 bases; junction bases not matched to a gene: 4. Per germline, CDR1 SGHDN and CDR2 FVKESK. The CDR3 spans 13 residues. TRB was amplified from about 250-500 ng of blood genomic DNA. TRB rearrangements were amplified by multiplex PCR with BIOMED2 TRB-A/B primers. TCRdb itself ran the multiplex PCR reads through MiXCR, one entry per CDR3 protein. This sample has about 5,000 distinct CDR3 sequences; roughly 27% occur once, and the top ten carry nearly 20%.

The chain has TRBV14 and TRBJ2-5; TRBD2 matches at 7 bases. Sample: blood. The sequence came from a human donor with active COVID-19. CDR3 loop: CASSRWGGETQYF. CDR3 in DNA: TGTGCCAGCAGCCGCTGGGGAGGGGAGACCCAGTACTTC.